This TCR beta chain was sequenced during a study of persistence of HIV-infected CD4 T cells (TCRdb year 2020). As for the study more broadly: The median time participants had been on suppressive ART was 7 to 8 years. Apart from a couple of participants who underwent leukapheresis at a single time point, peripheral blood samples of up to 180 mL were collected from participants at multiple time points. Anti-CD3/anti-CD28 stimulation activated a higher proportion of cells, with a lower memory fraction, than antigen stimulation. CMV- and HIV-1 Gag-responding CD4+ T cells were isolated from ART-treated individuals so that antigen-driven clonal expansion of HIV-1-infected cells could be examined. TCRbeta sequencing assessed the clonality of all cells in each sorted population, while proviral sequencing assessed the clonality of infected cells. In the cross-participant TCR cluster analysis, eight or nine participants were included for CMV and 6 or 7 participants were included for Gag.

Explained via the paper, the treatment or condition label denotes: suppressive antiretroviral therapy. As a nonspecific positive control representing the CD4+ T cell repertoire, cells were stimulated with anti-CD3/anti-CD28 magnetic beads. Responding CD4+ T cells were sorted by upregulation of both CD40 ligand and CD69. HIV-1-infected adults in whom suppressive ART had been started during chronic infection were enrolled as participants. For at least 4 years, the participants' plasma HIV-1 RNA had been undetectable, below 50 copies/mL. To be included, participants needed a CD4+ T cell count above 400 cells/uL and a positive CMV serology. Before stimulation, PBMCs were isolated using density centrifugation and then depleted of CD8+ T cells. For approximately 18 hours, CD8-depleted PBMCs were stimulated with anti-CD28/CD49d costimulation, a CD40-blocking antibody, and enfuvirtide, which was added to prevent new infections. Cells were sorted on a Beckman Coulter MoFlo Legacy or XDP sorter, with propidium iodide excluding dead cells. Genomic DNA was extracted with the QIAamp DNA Mini Kit for samples above one million cells, otherwise with the Quick-DNA Microprep Kit.

Concerning this clone: It has no known antigen specificity. No much larger clone is present one base from it, and per-base qualities are unavailable.

The immunoSEQ hsTCRB assay version 4, run in survey mode, was used to sequence TCRbeta repertoires from genomic DNA. Genomic DNA was diluted to 7.5 to 10 ng/uL, and up to roughly 1 ug per sample was used for TCRbeta sequencing. Turning to the authors' computational methods: Analysis of the TCRbeta data was done in ImmunoSeq Analyzer 3.0, and diversity was computed on productive nucleotide rearrangements. Using the Immunarch R package, lower-bound TCR diversity was estimated with the improved Chao index and clonality was estimated with the Gini coefficient. Different nucleotide rearrangements encoding the same CDR3beta amino acid sequence were treated as distinct clonotypes. TCRbeta sequences significantly enriched in antigen-responding cells relative to anti-CD3/anti-CD28-activated cells were identified by differential abundance analysis. Using predicted peptide-MHC specificity as the basis, GLIPH2 grouped TCRs into clusters, both for each participant individually and for the merged data sets that combined participants. Not all clones reach the TCRdb copy of this immuneACCESS table, which keeps in-frame sequences only. Checked studies attribute under half of the gap to unresolved V genes and leave the rest unexplained. V, J and clone size reflect that table, while D and trimming were determined from the DNA. The sample yields some 40,000 clones; roughly 90% were counted once. The top ten hold less than 2% of the sample.

Study-wide findings and limitations: Because the TCR analyses were done in bulk, restricting them to just the rare CMV-responding cells that actually carried HIV-1 proviruses was not possible. TCRbeta richness in CMV- and Gag-responding cells was significantly lower than in anti-CD3/anti-CD28-responding cells; CMV-responding cells had higher oligoclonality than CD3/CD28-stimulated and Gag-responding cells. TCR oligoclonality correlated with proviral oligoclonality within the same sorted populations. Enrichment of degenerate expanded CDR3beta sequences was found in antigen-responding cells, suggesting convergent selection of CD4+ responses to CMV and Gag. The study involved few individuals and tested only a limited range of antigens.

The clonotype comes from an adult man with HIV who was CMV-seropositive. The sample consisted of CD4+ T cells sorted from PBMCs after approximately 20-hour stimulation, taken from a patient who received antiretroviral therapy. This specimen's cell subset or site label, per the study, means: CD40L+CD69+ CD4 T cells responding to anti-CD3/anti-CD28 beads, representing the overall repertoire.

The DNA sequence is TGTGCCAGCAGTACCTCAGCAGGAATTCAGTACTTC. The resulting protein is CASSTSAGIQYF. The V and J genes are TRBV12-3 or TRBV12-4 and TRBJ2-4; there is no confident call for the D gene. CDR3 length: 12 amino acids, cysteine to phenylalanine. Here the CDR3 DNA is all that survives: 36 bases in frame from base 1. A distance of 12 bases separates the germline ends of V and J, which lose 5 bases and 10 bases respectively.